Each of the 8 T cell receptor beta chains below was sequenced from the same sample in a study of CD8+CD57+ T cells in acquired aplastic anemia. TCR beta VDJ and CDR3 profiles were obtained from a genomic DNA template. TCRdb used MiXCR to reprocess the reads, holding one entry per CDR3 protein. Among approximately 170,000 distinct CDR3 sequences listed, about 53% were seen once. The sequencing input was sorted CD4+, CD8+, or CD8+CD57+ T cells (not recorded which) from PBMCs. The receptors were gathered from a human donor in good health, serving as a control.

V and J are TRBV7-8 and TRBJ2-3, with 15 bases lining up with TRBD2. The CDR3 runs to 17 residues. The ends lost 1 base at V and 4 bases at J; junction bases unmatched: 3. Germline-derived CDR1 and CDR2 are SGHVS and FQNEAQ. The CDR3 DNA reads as TGTGCCAGCAGCTTAGGGACTAGCGGGGGGGCAGCAGATACGCAGTATTTT. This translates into CASSLGTSGGAADTQYF.

CDR3 loop: CASRAGLAGGHEQFF. CDR3 bases: TGCGCCAGCAGAGCAGGACTAGCGGGGGGCCATGAGCAGTTCTTC. V gene TRBV10-2 combines with J gene TRBJ2-1; 14 bases are a match to TRBD2. This CDR3 contains 15 residues. Germline trimming cut 6 bases from V and 8 bases from J; bases unmatched to any gene: 6. Germline lookup yields CDR1 WSHSY and CDR2 SAAADI.

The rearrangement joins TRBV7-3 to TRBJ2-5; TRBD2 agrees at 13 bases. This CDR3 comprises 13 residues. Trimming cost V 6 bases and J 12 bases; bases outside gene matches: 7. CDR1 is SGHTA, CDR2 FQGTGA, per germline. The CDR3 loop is CASSRRGTSGKYF. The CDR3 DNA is TGTGCCAGCAGTCGGCGGGGGACTAGCGGGAAGTACTTC.

CDR3 residues: CSARARGSATGELFF. The CDR3 DNA reads as TGCAGTGCTAGAGCCCGGGGCTCGGCCACCGGGGAGCTGTTTTTT. The chain is built from TRBV20-1 and TRBJ2-2; TRBD1 or TRBD2 may be the D gene (5 bases each). CDR1 DFQATT and CDR2 SNEGSKA come from the germline V gene (reference sequence). The V and J ends lost 1 base and 4 bases respectively, with 13 bases between them. The CDR3 has 15 residues.

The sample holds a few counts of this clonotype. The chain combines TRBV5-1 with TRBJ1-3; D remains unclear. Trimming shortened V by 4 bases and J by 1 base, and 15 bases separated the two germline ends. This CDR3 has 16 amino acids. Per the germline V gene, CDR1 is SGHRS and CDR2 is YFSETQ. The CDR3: CASSLGIDASGNTIYF. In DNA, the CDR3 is TGCGCCAGCAGCCTAGGGATAGACGCTTCTGGAAACACCATATATTTT.

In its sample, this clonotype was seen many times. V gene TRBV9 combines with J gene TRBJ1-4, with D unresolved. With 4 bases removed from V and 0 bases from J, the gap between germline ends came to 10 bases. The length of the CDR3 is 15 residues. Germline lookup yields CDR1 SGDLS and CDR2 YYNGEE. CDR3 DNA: TGTGCCAGCAGCCGCCGGCTCTCAACTAATGAAAAACTGTTTTTT. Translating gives CASSRRLSTNEKLFF.

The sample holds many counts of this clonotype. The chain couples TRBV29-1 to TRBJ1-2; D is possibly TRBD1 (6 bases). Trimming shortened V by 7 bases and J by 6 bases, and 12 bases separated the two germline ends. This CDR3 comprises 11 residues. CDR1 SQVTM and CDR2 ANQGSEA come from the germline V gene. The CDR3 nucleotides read TGCAGCGGCCTACAGGGAGATGGCTACACCTTC. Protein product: CSGLQGDGYTF.

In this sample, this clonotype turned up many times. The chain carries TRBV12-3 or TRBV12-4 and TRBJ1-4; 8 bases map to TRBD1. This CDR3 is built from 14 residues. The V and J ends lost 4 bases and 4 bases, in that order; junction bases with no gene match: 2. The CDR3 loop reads CASSSTGDNEKLFF. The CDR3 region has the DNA TGTGCCAGCAGTTCGACAGGGGATAATGAAAAACTGTTTTTT.